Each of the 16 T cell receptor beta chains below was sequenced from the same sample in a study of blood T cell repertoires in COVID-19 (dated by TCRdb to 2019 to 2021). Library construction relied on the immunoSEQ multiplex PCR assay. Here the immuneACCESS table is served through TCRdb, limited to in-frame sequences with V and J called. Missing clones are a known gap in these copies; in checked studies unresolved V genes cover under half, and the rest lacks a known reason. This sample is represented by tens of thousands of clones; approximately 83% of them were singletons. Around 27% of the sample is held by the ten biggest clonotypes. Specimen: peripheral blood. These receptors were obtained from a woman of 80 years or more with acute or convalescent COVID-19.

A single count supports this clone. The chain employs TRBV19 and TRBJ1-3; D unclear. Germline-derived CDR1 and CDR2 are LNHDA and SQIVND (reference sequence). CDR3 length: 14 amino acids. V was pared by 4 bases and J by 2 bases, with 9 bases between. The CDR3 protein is CASSSWEAGNTIYF. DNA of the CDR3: TGTGCCAGTAGTAGCTGGGAGGCTGGAAACACCATATATTTT.

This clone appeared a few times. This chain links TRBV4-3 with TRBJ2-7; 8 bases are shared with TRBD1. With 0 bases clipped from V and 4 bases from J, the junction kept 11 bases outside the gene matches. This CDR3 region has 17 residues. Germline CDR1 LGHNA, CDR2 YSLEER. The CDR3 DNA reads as TGCGCCAGCAGCCAAGAAAGGTTTATAGGACAGGGATACGAGCAGTACTTC. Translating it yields CASSQERFIGQGYEQYF.

CDR3 sequence: CASTLSSGFTGELFF. The CDR3 DNA reads as TGTGCCAGTACCCTATCTTCAGGGTTCACCGGGGAGCTGTTTTTT. This chain uses TRBV19 with TRBJ2-2; perhaps TRBD1 as D (5 bases). The CDR3 runs 15 residues. V lost 7 bases to trimming and J lost 4 bases, with 16 bases between them. Germline CDR1 reads LNHDA; CDR2 reads SQIVND (reference sequence).

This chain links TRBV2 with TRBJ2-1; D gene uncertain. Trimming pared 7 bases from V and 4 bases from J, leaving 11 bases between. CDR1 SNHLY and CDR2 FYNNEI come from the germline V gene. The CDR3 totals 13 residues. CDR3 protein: CASNLVSYNEQFF. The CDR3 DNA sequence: TGTGCCAGCAACCTAGTGTCGTACAATGAGCAGTTCTTC. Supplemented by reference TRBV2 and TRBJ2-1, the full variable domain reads EPEVTQTPSHQVTQMGQEVILRCVPISNHLYFYWYRQILGQKVEFLVSFYNNEISEKSEIFDDQFSVERPDGSNFTLKIRSTKLEDSAMYFCASNLVSYNEQFFGPGTRLTVL.

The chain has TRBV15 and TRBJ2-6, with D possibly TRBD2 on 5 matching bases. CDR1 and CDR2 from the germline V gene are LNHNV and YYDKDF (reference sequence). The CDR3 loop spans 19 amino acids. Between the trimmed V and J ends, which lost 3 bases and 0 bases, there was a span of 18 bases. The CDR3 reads CATSSFGEPSYSGANVLTF. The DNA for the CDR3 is TGTGCCACCAGCAGTTTCGGGGAGCCCAGCTACTCTGGGGCCAACGTCCTGACTTTC.

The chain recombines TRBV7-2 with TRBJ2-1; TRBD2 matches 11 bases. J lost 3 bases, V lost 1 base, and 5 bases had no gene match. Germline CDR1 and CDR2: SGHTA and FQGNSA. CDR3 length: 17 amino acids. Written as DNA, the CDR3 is TGTGCCAGCAGCTTAGGTAGCGGGAGGGGCGGCTACAATGAGCAGTTCTTC. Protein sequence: CASSLGSGRGGYNEQFF.

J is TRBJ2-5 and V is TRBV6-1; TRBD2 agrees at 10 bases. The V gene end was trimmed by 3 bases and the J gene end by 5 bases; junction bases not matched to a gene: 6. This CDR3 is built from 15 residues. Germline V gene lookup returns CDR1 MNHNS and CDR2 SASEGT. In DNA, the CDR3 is TGTGCCAGCAGTGACCCAGCGGGAGGGACGGAGACCCAGTACTTC. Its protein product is CASSDPAGGTETQYF.

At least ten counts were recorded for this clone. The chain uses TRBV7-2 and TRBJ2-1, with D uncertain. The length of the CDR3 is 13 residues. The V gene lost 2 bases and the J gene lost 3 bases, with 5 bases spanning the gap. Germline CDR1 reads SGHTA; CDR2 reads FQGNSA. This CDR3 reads CASSLQIYNEQFF. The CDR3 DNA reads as TGTGCCAGCAGCTTACAGATCTACAATGAGCAGTTCTTC.

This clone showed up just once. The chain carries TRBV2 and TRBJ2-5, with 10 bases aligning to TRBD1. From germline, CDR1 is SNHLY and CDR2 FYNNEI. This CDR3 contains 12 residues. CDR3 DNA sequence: TGTGCAGGGGACAGGGGCGCGGAGACCCAGTACTTC. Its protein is CAGDRGAETQYF.

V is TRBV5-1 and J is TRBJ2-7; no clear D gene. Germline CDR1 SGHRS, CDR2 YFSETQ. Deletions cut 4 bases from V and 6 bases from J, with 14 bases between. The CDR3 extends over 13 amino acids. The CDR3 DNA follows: TGCGCCAGCAGCGACCCGGGTCTCAGCGAGCAGTACTTC. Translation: CASSDPGLSEQYF.

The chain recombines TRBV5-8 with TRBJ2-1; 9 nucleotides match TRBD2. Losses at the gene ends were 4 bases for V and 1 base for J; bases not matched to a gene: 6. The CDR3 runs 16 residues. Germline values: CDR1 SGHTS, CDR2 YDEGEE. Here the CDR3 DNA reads TGTGCCAGCAGCCCGGCGACTAGCGGTTCCTACAATGAGCAGTTCTTC. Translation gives CASSPATSGSYNEQFF.

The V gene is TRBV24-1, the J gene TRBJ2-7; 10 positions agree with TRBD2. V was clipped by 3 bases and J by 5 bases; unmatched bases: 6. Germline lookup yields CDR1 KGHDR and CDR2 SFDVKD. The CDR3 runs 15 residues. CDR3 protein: CATSDLASGSDEQYF. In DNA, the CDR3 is TGTGCCACCAGTGATCTGGCTAGCGGGAGTGACGAGCAGTACTTC.

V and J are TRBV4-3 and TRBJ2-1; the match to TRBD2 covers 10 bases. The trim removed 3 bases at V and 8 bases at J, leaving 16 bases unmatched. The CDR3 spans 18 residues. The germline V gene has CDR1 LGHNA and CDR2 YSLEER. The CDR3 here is CASSQSPSPLAGLDEQFF. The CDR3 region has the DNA TGCGCCAGCAGCCAGAGCCCCAGCCCACTAGCGGGACTAGATGAGCAGTTCTTC.

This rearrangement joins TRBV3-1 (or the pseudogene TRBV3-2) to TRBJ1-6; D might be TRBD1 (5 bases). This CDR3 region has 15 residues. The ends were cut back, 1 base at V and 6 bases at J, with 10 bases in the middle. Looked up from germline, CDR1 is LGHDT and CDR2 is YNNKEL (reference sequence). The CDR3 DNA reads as TGTGCCAGCAGCCAAGGTGGGGGGAGTAATTCACCCCTCCACTTT. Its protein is CASSQGGGSNSPLHF.

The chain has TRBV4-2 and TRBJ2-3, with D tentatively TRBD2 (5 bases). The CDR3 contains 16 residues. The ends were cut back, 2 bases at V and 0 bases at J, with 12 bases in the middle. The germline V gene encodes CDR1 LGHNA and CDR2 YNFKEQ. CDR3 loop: CASSQQAVDSTDTQYF. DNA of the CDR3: TGTGCCAGCAGCCAACAAGCGGTTGATAGCACAGATACGCAGTATTTT.

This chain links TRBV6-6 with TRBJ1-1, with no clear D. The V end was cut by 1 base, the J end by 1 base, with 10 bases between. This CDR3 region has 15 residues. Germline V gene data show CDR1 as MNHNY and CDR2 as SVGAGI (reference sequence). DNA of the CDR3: TGTGCCAGCAGTTACTACAGCCCCTCGAACACTGAAGCTTTCTTT. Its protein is CASSYYSPSNTEAFF.